A single sample is the source of the 19 T cell receptor beta chains below, sequenced in a study of T-cell memory formation after mild COVID-19. TCRdb reprocessed the 5' RACE reads via MiXCR and lists one record per CDR3 protein. Seen here are some 450,000 distinct CDR3 sequences, approximately 20% observed once, and the top ten hold 7.5% to 10%. Source material: PBMCs or a T cell subset sorted from them (not recorded which). All receptors come from an adult woman who had mild COVID-19 (a few samples of this study predate the infection). Cell type and time point are not known.

This clonotype has just a few counts. This chain connects TRBV10-3 to TRBJ2-3; 7 bases fit TRBD1. V lost 3 bases and J lost 2; bases outside the gene matches: 5. Germline CDR1 is ENHRY and CDR2 is SYGVKD. The length of the CDR3 is 15 residues. For the CDR3, the DNA is TGTGCCATCAGTGAAGGGACAGTCAACACAGATACGCAGTATTTT. Translating it yields CAISEGTVNTDTQYF.

This clonotype was seen only a few times. The rearrangement uses TRBV5-1 and TRBJ1-6; D not resolved. Germline assignment: CDR1 SGHRS and CDR2 YFSETQ. The CDR3 extends over 13 amino acids. V shed 5 bases and J shed 10 bases, with 13 bases lying between them. The CDR3 sequence: CASRVELRSPLHF. For the CDR3, the DNA is TGCGCCAGCAGGGTGGAATTGAGATCACCCCTCCACTTT.

V is TRBV11-2 and J is TRBJ1-1; possible D gene TRBD1, 6 bases. The V end lost 2 bases, the J end lost 4 bases, and 14 bases lay between the germline ends. There are 15 residues in the CDR3. The germline CDR1 and CDR2 sequences are SGHAT and FQNNGV. This chain's CDR3 is CASSLHVSGATEAFF. CDR3 in DNA: TGTGCCAGCAGCTTACATGTGTCAGGGGCCACTGAAGCTTTCTTT.

V gene TRBV24-1 combines with J gene TRBJ2-6; D unresolved. V lost 2 bases, J lost 0 bases, and 16 bases lay in between. The germline V gene has CDR1 KGHDR and CDR2 SFDVKD. The CDR3 contains 19 residues. As DNA, the CDR3 is TGTGCCACCAGTGATTCCCGACGCTACCTAGGCTCTGGGGCCAACGTCCTGACTTTC. This gives the protein CATSDSRRYLGSGANVLTF.

The chain joins TRBV5-6 to TRBJ2-5, with a tentative D call TRBD2 (6 bases). Germline CDR1 SGHDT, CDR2 YYEEEE. The CDR3 contains 17 residues. The germline V and J ends were trimmed by 4 bases and 2 bases, with 21 bases remaining between them. The CDR3 is CASSPAVSSGEQETQYF. In DNA, the CDR3 is TGTGCCAGCAGCCCGGCGGTCAGTAGCGGAGAACAAGAGACCCAGTACTTC.

This clonotype was seen a handful of times. The gene calls are TRBV21-1 and TRBJ2-1; TRBD1, the table's D call, was not compared with the DNA. TRBV21-1 is assigned pseudogene status. CDR3 length: 15 amino acids. CDR3 in amino acids: CASSDSGGAYNEQFF. CDR3 DNA sequence: TGTGCCAGCAGCGATAGCGGGGGGGCCTACAATGAGCAGTTCTTC.

The chain combines TRBV2 with TRBJ1-4; no definite D call. Germline V gene data show CDR1 as SNHLY and CDR2 as FYNNEI. This CDR3 region has 13 residues. V was shortened by 7 bases and J by 6 bases, with 12 bases between the two germline ends. CDR3 sequence (DNA): TGTGCCAGCAAAAATGCCTGGGATGAAAAACTGTTTTTT. It codes for CASKNAWDEKLFF.

This clonotype occurred a few times. J is TRBJ1-6 and V is TRBV7-9; D gene ambiguous. V gave up 3 bases and J gave up 0 bases, with 12 bases separating them. Per germline, CDR1 SEHNR and CDR2 FQNEAQ (reference sequence). This CDR3 spans 17 amino acids. The CDR3 region is CASSFSDGPSYNSPLHF. The CDR3 DNA reads TGTGCCAGCAGCTTCTCCGACGGTCCCTCCTATAATTCACCCCTCCACTTT.

The genes are TRBV9 and TRBJ1-2; D is ambiguous. V lost 5 bases and J lost 8, with 13 bases in between. This CDR3 is built from 12 residues. Germline V lookup: CDR1 SGDLS, CDR2 YYNGEE. The CDR3 here is CASRGSVEGYTF. CDR3 bases: TGTGCCAGCAGGGGCTCGGTAGAAGGCTACACCTTC.

The CDR3 nucleotides read TGCGCCAGCAGCTTGGAGCTGGGGGTCTTAAACTACGAGCAGTACTTC. Translation gives CASSLELGVLNYEQYF. The V call is TRBV5-1, the J call TRBJ2-7; perhaps D is TRBD1 or TRBD2 (5 bases each). The length of the CDR3 is 16 residues. In germline, CDR1 is SGHRS, CDR2 YFSETQ. Trimming removed 0 bases from V and 3 bases from J, with 16 bases in between.

V and J are TRBV20-1 and TRBJ2-7, with a tentative D call TRBD1 (6 bases). Trimming took 2 bases from V and 0 from J, leaving 11 bases between them. The CDR3 is 14 amino acids. Germline CDR1 DFQATT, CDR2 SNEGSKA (reference sequence). The CDR3 region has the DNA TGCAGTGCTAGAAAGGGACACAACTCCTACGAGCAGTACTTC. Protein: CSARKGHNSYEQYF.

The chain joins TRBV7-9 to TRBJ1-1, with D hard to call. V was pared by 6 bases and J by 6 bases, with 8 bases between. CDR3 length: 11 residues. Germline V lookup: CDR1 SEHNR, CDR2 FQNEAQ (reference sequence). The CDR3 spells CASSPAAEAFF. For the CDR3, the DNA is TGTGCCAGCAGTCCGGCGGCTGAAGCTTTCTTT.

The chain uses TRBV7-9 and TRBJ2-3, with a tentative D call TRBD2 (5 bases). The ends were cut back, 5 bases at V and 0 bases at J, with 12 bases in the middle. The CDR3 covers 15 residues. Germline values: CDR1 SEHNR, CDR2 FQNEAQ (reference sequence). In DNA, the CDR3 is TGTGCCAGCAGCCCCCCTGGCGGGAGCACAGATACGCAGTATTTT. Its translation: CASSPPGGSTDTQYF.

There are a few counts of this clonotype. The genes are TRBV29-1 and TRBJ2-7; D ambiguous. The CDR3 sequence is 13 residues long. V was clipped by 2 bases and J by 1 base, with 9 bases between them. The germline CDR1 and CDR2 sequences are SQVTM and ANQGSEA. Written as DNA, the CDR3 is TGCAGCGTTGAAAACAGTGAGTCCTACGAGCAGTACTTC. Amino acids: CSVENSESYEQYF.

The chain combines TRBV6-5 with TRBJ1-2; D perhaps matches TRBD1 (6 bases). Trimming took off 5 bases at V and 4 bases at J, with 14 bases between the two ends. There are 14 residues in the CDR3. Germline V gives CDR1 MNHEY, CDR2 SVGAGI. The CDR3 nucleotides read TGTGCCAGCAGTCTTAGGGGGACTGCCTATGGCTACACCTTC. Translated: CASSLRGTAYGYTF.

The gene calls are TRBV4-1 and TRBJ1-1, with a possible D match to TRBD1 (5 bases). The CDR3 has 13 residues. V was trimmed by 8 bases and J by 0 bases, leaving 10 bases between them. The germline V gene has CDR1 MGHRA and CDR2 YSYEKL. The CDR3 sequence: CASAGTMNTEAFF. The CDR3 DNA follows: TGCGCCAGCGCCGGGACCATGAACACTGAAGCTTTCTTT.

The table lists this clonotype with a few counts. The J gene is TRBJ2-7, the V gene TRBV9, with D uncertain. V was cut by 0 bases and J by 4 bases, with 11 bases left in between. Per germline, CDR1 SGDLS and CDR2 YYNGEE. CDR3 size: 14 residues. Here the CDR3 reads CASSVGFGLYEQYF. The CDR3 DNA reads TGTGCCAGCAGCGTAGGTTTTGGCCTATACGAGCAGTACTTC.

CDR3 sequence: CASSLRGSDEQYF. CDR3 DNA: TGTGCCAGCTCACTGCGGGGGTCCGACGAGCAGTACTTC. The V call is TRBV6-5, the J call TRBJ2-7, with 7 bases identical to TRBD2. This CDR3 is 13 amino acids long. The germline V gene has CDR1 MNHEY and CDR2 SVGAGI. The J segment lost 5 bases and the V segment lost 8 bases, leaving 9 bases of the junction unmatched.

This clonotype was seen only a few times. The gene calls are TRBV7-9 and TRBJ2-7, with 8 bases lining up with TRBD2. Germline CDR1 is SEHNR and CDR2 is FQNEAQ (reference sequence). This CDR3 has 16 residues. V was clipped by 1 base and J by 4 bases; unmatched bases: 9. The CDR3 sequence: CASSLDGAGASYEQYF. The CDR3 DNA is TGTGCCAGCAGCTTAGATGGAGCGGGAGCGTCTTACGAGCAGTACTTC.